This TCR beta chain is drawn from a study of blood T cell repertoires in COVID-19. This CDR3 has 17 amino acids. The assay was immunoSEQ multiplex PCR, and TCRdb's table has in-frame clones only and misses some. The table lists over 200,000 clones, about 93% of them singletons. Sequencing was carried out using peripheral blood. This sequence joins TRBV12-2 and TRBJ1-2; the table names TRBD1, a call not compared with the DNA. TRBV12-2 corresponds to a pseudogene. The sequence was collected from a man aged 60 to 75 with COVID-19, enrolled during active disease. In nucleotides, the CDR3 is TGTGCAAGTCGTTCTACACGGAGGGGACAGGGGTACTATGGCTACACCTTC. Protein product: CASRSTRRGQGYYGYTF.